This TCR beta chain was recovered during a study of T cell repertoires in cytomegalovirus infection. MiXCR, run by TCRdb on the reads, gives a single entry per CDR3 protein. The table lists 250,000 to 350,000 distinct CDR3 sequences, roughly 26% of them singletons. V was cut by 0 bases and J by 4 bases, with 12 bases left in between. The CDR3 contains 15 residues. The sample comprised PBMCs. This TCR was sampled from a human donor in good health (CMV status not recorded). Some clones in this sample may be carry-over from other donors' samples. The chain couples TRBV23-1 to TRBJ1-1, with D uncertain. TRBV23-1 is labeled an ORF, and its function is uncertain. The CDR3 spells CASSQSWSGCTEAFF. The DNA for the CDR3 is TGCGCCAGCAGTCAATCGTGGTCCGGGTGCACTGAAGCTTTCTTT.